There are many counts of the clone carrying this T cell receptor (beta chain). With TRAV- and TRBV-specific primers, first-strand cDNA was made, covering the alpha and beta chains. TCRs underwent roughly 19 PCR cycles of amplification with a constant-region primer and V-primer adapter. Researchers amplified the isolated mRNA using in vitro transcription. TCRdb itself ran the reads through MiXCR, one entry per CDR3 protein. The profile shows under 110,000 distinct CDR3 sequences, 20% to 25% of them singletons. The CDR3 is 15 amino acids. Trimming took 6 bases from V and 4 from J; bases not matched to a gene: 11. Per the germline V gene, CDR1 is MNHEY and CDR2 is SVGEGT. This sample was taken from a study of low-dose radiotherapy and immunotherapy resistance in tumors. Study-wide background: Over 26 weeks, cohort 2 got 1 Gy every two weeks, reaching 13 Gy.

Time point denoted: after trial treatment. Specified treatment: LDRT plus nivolumab, ipilimumab, low-dose cyclophosphamide and aspirin (RACIN trial). This specimen consisted of PBMCs, obtained after low-dose radiotherapy plus immunotherapy. The clonotype originates from a male donor with prostate cancer. This chain links TRBV6-2 or TRBV6-3 with TRBJ1-2, with 7 bases fitting TRBD1. The CDR3 region is CASSPGGTVSYGYTF. CDR3 coding DNA: TGTGCCAGCAGCCCCGGGGGGACAGTTTCCTATGGCTACACCTTC.